This entry is about one T cell receptor beta chain. The method was immunoSEQ multiplex PCR; TCRdb's version includes in-frame clones alone and lacks a portion of them. Among 1.5 million to 2.5 million clones listed, approximately 94% were seen once. This record comes from a study of shared clonotypes between healthy human individuals. The V gene's germline CDR1 is LGHNA and CDR2 YSLEER. Trimming took off 3 bases at V and 5 bases at J, with 16 bases between the two ends. The CDR3 has 15 amino acids. Terminally differentiated effector memory CD45RA+ cells were left out of the naive CD8 fraction, which was CD45RO-negative and positively selected for CCR7.

This TCR was sampled from a man between 18 and 35 years old in good health. Material for sequencing was naive CD8+ T cells sorted from blood. The chain joins TRBV4-3 to TRBJ1-1, with D perhaps matching TRBD1 (5 bases). CDR3 sequence reads: CASSHIWTGDTEAFF. CDR3 DNA: TGCGCCAGCAGCCATATTTGGACGGGGGATACTGAAGCTTTCTTT.